Listed here are 30 T cell receptor beta chains from one sample, sequenced in a study of siplizumab effects on memory and regulatory T cells. TCRdb keeps only in-frame clones here, not all; method: immunoSEQ multiplex PCR. The data show 100,000 or so clones, 80% to 95% seen once. Specimen: non-Treg CD4+ T cells sorted from blood. These receptor sequences come from a human donor in good health.

The chain carries TRBV19 and TRBJ1-4; unclear D gene. The germline V gene has CDR1 LNHDA and CDR2 SQIVND (reference sequence). There are 13 residues in the CDR3. V dropped 5 bases and J dropped 6 bases, with 10 bases sitting between them. DNA of the CDR3: TGTGCCAGTAGTTTAGTAGCAGATGAAAAACTGTTTTTT. Its translation: CASSLVADEKLFF.

Only one count was recorded for this clone. This sequence joins TRBV6-1 and TRBJ1-1, with unresolved D. V was shortened by 5 bases and J by 1 base, with 14 bases between the two germline ends. Germline V gene lookup returns CDR1 MNHNS and CDR2 SASEGT. The CDR3 totals 15 residues. CDR3 DNA sequence: TGTGCCAGCAGTCCCAGGTTAGGGAGGAACACTGAAGCTTTCTTT. Residues: CASSPRLGRNTEAFF.

This clone was recorded only once. This chain joins TRBV5-4 and TRBJ2-2, with a possible D match to TRBD1 (5 bases). This CDR3 contains 14 residues. V gave up 2 bases and J gave up 3 bases, with 8 bases separating them. Germline V CDR1 and CDR2: SGHNT, YYREEE (reference sequence). CDR3 residues: CASSLDRYTGELFF. The CDR3 region has the DNA TGTGCCAGCAGCTTAGACAGATACACCGGGGAGCTGTTTTTT. Looking up the rest from reference TRBV5-4 and TRBJ2-2 gives the full variable domain: ETGVTQSPTHLIKTRGQQVTLRCSSQSGHNTVSWYQQALGQGPQFIFQYYREEENGRGNFPPRFSGLQFPNYSSELNVNALELDDSALYLCASSLDRYTGELFFGEGSRLTVL.

The rearrangement links TRBV4-2 to TRBJ1-2, with D unresolved. The CDR3 has 13 residues. Trimming pared 0 bases from V and 1 base from J, leaving 3 bases between. Germline-derived CDR1 and CDR2 are LGHNA and YNFKEQ. The CDR3 nucleotides read TGTGCCAGCAGCCAAGACCTTAACTATGGCTACACCTTC. Amino acids: CASSQDLNYGYTF.

The V and J genes are TRBV5-1 and TRBJ1-4; TRBD1 agrees at 9 bases. CDR3 size: 16 residues. From germline, CDR1 is SGHRS and CDR2 YFSETQ. Germline trimming cut 4 bases from V and 6 bases from J; bases unmatched to any gene: 10. CDR3 residues: CASSRPGQGSYEKLFF. For the CDR3, the DNA is TGCGCCAGCAGCCGACCGGGACAGGGTTCATATGAAAAACTGTTTTTT.

This rearrangement joins TRBV29-1 to TRBJ2-3, with no clear D. This CDR3 has 14 residues. CDR1 is SQVTM, CDR2 ANQGSEA, per germline. The V and J ends lost 7 bases and 3 bases respectively, with 17 bases between them. The CDR3 DNA reads TGCAGCGCCCAGACCGGATGGAATACAGATACGCAGTATTTT. Its translation is CSAQTGWNTDTQYF.

The gene calls are TRBV6-1 and TRBJ1-1; perhaps TRBD1 as D (6 bases). Germline lookup yields CDR1 MNHNS and CDR2 SASEGT. The CDR3 has 15 residues. Trimming pared 2 bases from V and 5 bases from J, leaving 15 bases between. DNA for the CDR3: TGTGCCAGCAGTGAATTCGGCAGGGGATTTACTGAAGCTTTCTTT. It specifies CASSEFGRGFTEAFF.

The chain is built from TRBV9 and TRBJ2-7; 10 bases agree with TRBD2. Unmatched junction bases numbered 13, after V lost 4 bases and J lost 6 bases. The CDR3 totals 16 residues. Germline V gene lookup returns CDR1 SGDLS and CDR2 YYNGEE. The DNA for the CDR3 is TGTGCCAGCAGCAATTCTCTAGCGGGAGTCTTCGGCGAGCAGTACTTC. It encodes CASSNSLAGVFGEQYF.

The chain employs TRBV7-3 and TRBJ2-3; 16 bases line up with TRBD2. This CDR3 comprises 18 residues. The germline gives CDR1 SGHTA, CDR2 FQGTGA. Trimming cost V 1 base and J 0 bases; bases outside gene matches: 1. The CDR3 sequence: CASSLMGLAGGSTDTQYF. CDR3 coding DNA: TGTGCCAGCAGCTTAATGGGACTAGCGGGAGGGAGCACAGATACGCAGTATTTT.

This sequence joins TRBV10-3 and TRBJ2-7; D unresolved. Germline CDR1 reads ENHRY; CDR2 reads SYGVKD. This CDR3 spans 13 amino acids. Trimming stripped 6 bases from V and 1 base from J, with 10 bases between. CDR3 DNA: TGTGCCATCAGGGACCCCGGATCCTACGAGCAGTACTTC. Translated, it gives CAIRDPGSYEQYF.

CDR3 coding DNA: TGTGCTAGTGGTTTGGGGGGAAATAGCAATCAGCCCCAGCATTTT. Its protein is CASGLGGNSNQPQHF. J is TRBJ1-5 and V is TRBV12-5; no clear D gene. CDR1 is LGHNT and CDR2 is FRNRAP in the germline V gene. Trimming left V 1 base short and J 0 bases short, with 7 bases between. This CDR3 has 15 residues.

The chain couples TRBV7-2 to TRBJ2-7; tentatively, D is TRBD1 (6 bases). The CDR3 is 16 residues long. Germline V gene sequence: CDR1 SGHTA, CDR2 FQGNSA. V was trimmed by 4 bases and J by 5 bases, leaving 21 bases between them. For the CDR3, the DNA is TGTGCCAGCAGCTCTCTATCACCCTTGACAGGCAACGAGCAGTACTTC. Translation: CASSSLSPLTGNEQYF.

This clone was detected once. The chain has TRBV5-1 and TRBJ1-1, with D possibly TRBD1 on 5 matching bases. Germline V gene data show CDR1 as SGHRS and CDR2 as YFSETQ. Trimming stripped 2 bases from V and 1 base from J, with 12 bases between. The CDR3 consists of 15 residues. The chain's CDR3 is CASSLTGAENTEAFF. The DNA for the CDR3 is TGCGCCAGCAGCTTAACAGGCGCCGAGAACACTGAAGCTTTCTTT.

This rearrangement joins TRBV6-5 to TRBJ2-3, with unresolved D. CDR3 length: 11 residues. Looked up from germline, CDR1 is MNHEY and CDR2 is SVGAGI. The ends were cut back, 0 bases at V and 13 bases at J, with 8 bases in the middle. The CDR3 reads CASSYSGLKYF. The CDR3 nucleotides read TGTGCCAGCAGTTACTCGGGATTGAAGTATTTT.

The gene calls are TRBV11-1 and TRBJ1-1; perhaps TRBD1 as D (6 bases). V lost 6 bases and J 12 bases, leaving 23 bases between the germline ends. This CDR3 comprises 14 residues. Germline lookup yields CDR1 SGHAT and CDR2 FQDESV (reference sequence). The CDR3 sequence: CASSHAGALGATFF. The CDR3 coding sequence is TGTGCCAGCAGTCACGCGGGGGCATTGGGAGCGACTTTCTTT.

The chain joins TRBV19 to TRBJ2-1; D is unresolved. The V gene's germline CDR1 is LNHDA and CDR2 SQIVND (reference sequence). The ends were cut back, 3 bases at V and 9 bases at J, with 15 bases in the middle. The CDR3 runs to 14 residues. CDR3 region: CASSITHRLGEQFF. The CDR3 bases are TGTGCCAGTAGTATCACACACCGGCTGGGTGAGCAGTTCTTC.

J is TRBJ1-1 and V is TRBV9, with TRBD1 matching over 9 bases. Germline V CDR1 and CDR2: SGDLS, YYNGEE. V trimming: 3 bases; J trimming: 5 bases; junction bases outside the gene matches: 8. The CDR3 length is 15 residues. In DNA, the CDR3 is TGTGCCAGCAGCGCGCCCACAGGGGGCGCGACTGAAGCTTTCTTT. It encodes CASSAPTGGATEAFF.

The gene calls are TRBV28 and TRBJ2-5, with D uncertain. Near its end, the DNA agrees better with TRBJ2-7, so the J call may be wrong. Germline V lookup: CDR1 MDHEN, CDR2 SYDVKM. CDR3 length equals 15 residues. CDR3 in DNA: TGTGCCATCCAGATCGCGCCAGGTCACCACTACGAGCAGTACTTC. Its protein product is CAIQIAPGHHYEQYF.

This clone was seen more than once but under ten times. This rearrangement joins TRBV2 to TRBJ2-7; TRBD2 might be the D (5 bases). In germline, CDR1 is SNHLY, CDR2 FYNNEI. Trimming shortened V by 2 bases and J by 7 bases, and 18 bases separated the two germline ends. The CDR3 spans 15 residues. The CDR3 DNA reads as TGTGCCAGCAGTGAACTCTTTTCTAGGCGAGGGGAGCAGTACTTC. Residues: CASSELFSRRGEQYF.

The chain joins TRBV7-3 to TRBJ2-5, with 9 bases identical to TRBD2. The CDR3 extends over 16 amino acids. The J segment lost 5 bases and the V segment lost 5 bases, leaving 12 bases of the junction unmatched. CDR1 and CDR2 (germline): SGHTA, FQGTGA. The CDR3 reads CASSRGGLAGLETQYF. The CDR3 nucleotides are TGTGCCAGCAGCCGCGGCGGGCTAGCGGGGTTGGAGACCCAGTACTTC.

This chain joins TRBV5-4 and TRBJ2-3; 7 bases fit TRBD1. This CDR3 contains 15 residues. Germline V gene data show CDR1 as SGHNT and CDR2 as YYREEE (reference sequence). Trimming at V came to 2 bases and at J to 1 base, leaving 4 bases not matched to a gene. CDR3 nucleotides: TGTGCCAGCAGCTTAGACAGGGTCGGCACAGATACGCAGTATTTT. Amino acid sequence: CASSLDRVGTDTQYF.

The chain uses TRBV5-1 and TRBJ1-2, with D unclear. CDR3 length equals 15 residues. The germline gives CDR1 SGHRS, CDR2 YFSETQ. V gave up 0 bases and J gave up 1 base, with 10 bases separating them. The CDR3 nucleotides are TGCGCCAGCAGCTTGGGGGCAGGTTTTAACTATGGCTACACCTTC. It codes for CASSLGAGFNYGYTF. Looking up the rest from reference TRBV5-1 and TRBJ1-2 gives the full variable domain: KAGVTQTPRYLIKTRGQQVTLSCSPISGHRSVSWYQQTPGQGLQFLFEYFSETQRNKGNFPGRFSGRQFSNSRSEMNVSTLELGDSALYLCASSLGAGFNYGYTFGSGTRLTVV.

This chain joins TRBV18 and TRBJ2-1, with D perhaps assigned TRBD1 or TRBD2 (5 bases each). V was cut by 8 bases and J by 1 base, with 15 bases left in between. Germline lookup yields CDR1 KGHSH and CDR2 LQKENI. The CDR3 contains 15 residues. CDR3 sequence reads: CASHMRAGSYNEQFF. The CDR3 DNA is TGTGCCAGCCACATGAGGGCAGGGTCCTACAATGAGCAGTTCTTC. The entire variable domain, with the rest obtained from reference TRBV18 and TRBJ2-1, is as follows: NAGVMQNPRHLVRRRGQEARLRCSPMKGHSHVYWYRQLPEEGLKFMVYLQKENIIDESGMPKERFSAEFPKEGPSILRIQQVVRGDSAAYFCASHMRAGSYNEQFFGPGTRLTVL.

This chain links TRBV27 with TRBJ1-5; possibly TRBD1 for D (5 bases). Between the trimmed V and J ends, which lost 0 bases and 6 bases, there was a span of 12 bases. The CDR3 length is 15 residues. The germline gives CDR1 MNHEY, CDR2 SMNVEV (reference sequence). The CDR3 region is CASSLSVGGSQPQHF. CDR3 nucleotide sequence: TGTGCCAGCAGTTTATCCGTGGGGGGTTCTCAGCCCCAGCATTTT.

The CDR3 region is CAWPPTGRRYLPQHF. CDR3 nucleotides: TGTGCCTGGCCTCCAACCGGACGGAGGTATCTGCCCCAGCATTTT. The J gene is TRBJ1-5, the V gene TRBV30; no reliable D call. CDR3 length: 15 amino acids. In germline, CDR1 is GTSNPN, CDR2 SVGIG (reference sequence). Between the trimmed V and J ends, which lost 5 bases and 9 bases, there was a span of 23 bases.

The count of this clone is one. The CDR3 spells CASSADTYSYEQYF. Written as DNA, the CDR3 is TGTGCCAGCAGCGCGGACACATACTCCTACGAGCAGTACTTC. This chain uses TRBV9 with TRBJ2-7; D is possibly TRBD1 (5 bases). This CDR3 is built from 14 residues. Germline CDR1 SGDLS, CDR2 YYNGEE. V lost 3 bases, J lost 0 bases, and 10 bases lay in between.

The rearrangement links TRBV5-5 to TRBJ2-1; D ambiguous. The CDR3 runs to 16 residues. The germline CDR1 and CDR2 sequences are SGHKS and YYEKEE (reference sequence). Trimming took 6 bases from V and 2 from J, leaving 18 bases between them. The DNA of the CDR3 is TGTGCCAGCACTCTGGAAGTCCAGCGCCCCTACAATGAGCAGTTCTTC. It encodes CASTLEVQRPYNEQFF.

J is TRBJ2-3 and V is TRBV11-3, with D hard to call. This CDR3 has 14 residues. Germline V gene sequence: CDR1 SGHNT, CDR2 YENEEA. Trimming shortened V by 0 bases and J by 0 bases, and 4 bases separated the two germline ends. In DNA form, the CDR3 reads TGTGCCAGCAGCTTAGACGGCAGCACAGATACGCAGTATTTT. Translated: CASSLDGSTDTQYF.

The genes are TRBV6-6 and TRBJ2-3, with D hard to call. The CDR3 is 15 amino acids. V lost 3 bases, J lost 2 bases, and 12 bases lay in between. The germline V gene encodes CDR1 MNHNY and CDR2 SVGAGI (reference sequence). CDR3 DNA sequence: TGTGCCAGCAGTTATGCCGGCTCGACCACAGATACGCAGTATTTT. Translation: CASSYAGSTTDTQYF.

The V call is TRBV19, the J call TRBJ2-4, with D possibly matching TRBD1 (6 bases). This CDR3 spans 12 amino acids. Germline-derived CDR1 and CDR2 are LNHDA and SQIVND (reference sequence). V lost 3 bases and J 15 bases, leaving 15 bases between the germline ends. The CDR3 DNA reads TGTGCCAGTAGTATTTGGGCAGGGGTGCGGTACTTC. Protein product: CASSIWAGVRYF.